The next 25 T cell receptor beta chains were all read from a single sample in a study of blood T cell repertoires in COVID-19 (dated by TCRdb to 2018 to 2020). The library relied on the immunoSEQ multiplex PCR assay. TCRdb provides this immuneACCESS table in a form limited to in-frame rearrangements. Some clones are lacking; in checked studies, under half of them reflect an unresolved V gene, and why the rest are absent is not known. Across this sample there are roughly 160,000 clones, with approximately 87% seen only once. The top ten clones comprise about 9.3% of the sample. Sequenced: peripheral blood. The receptors stem from a woman in her 70s with COVID-19, enrolled during active disease.

The CDR3 region is CASSQGRQDLREKLFF. Written as DNA, the CDR3 is TGTGCCAGCAGCCAGGGGCGACAGGACCTGCGGGAAAAACTGTTTTTT. V usage is TRBV3-1 (or the pseudogene TRBV3-2) and J usage is TRBJ1-4, with D maybe TRBD1 (6 bases). V shed 3 bases and J shed 8 bases, with 19 bases lying between them. Germline CDR1 is LGHDT and CDR2 is YNNKEL (reference sequence). The CDR3 covers 16 residues.

This clone came up once. The V and J genes are TRBV19 and TRBJ2-2; TRBD1 agrees at 10 bases. V lost 7 bases and J lost 9; bases outside the gene matches: 11. Germline CDR1 is LNHDA and CDR2 is SQIVND (reference sequence). The CDR3 sequence is 15 residues long. The CDR3 here is CASTQGTGAGRELFF. CDR3 DNA sequence: TGTGCCAGTACCCAAGGGACAGGGGCGGGCAGGGAGCTGTTTTTT. Based on the CDR3 plus reference TRBV19 and TRBJ2-2, the full variable domain is DGGITQSPKYLFRKEGQNVTLSCEQNLNHDAMYWYRQDPGQGLRLIYYSQIVNDFQKGDIAEGYSVSREKKESFPLTVTSAQKNPTAFYLCASTQGTGAGRELFFGEGSRLTVL.

The V gene is TRBV14, the J gene TRBJ2-7; unclear D gene. The CDR3 is made up of 13 amino acids. V gave up 0 bases and J gave up 2 bases, with 5 bases separating them. In germline, CDR1 is SGHDN, CDR2 FVKESK. The CDR3 region is CASSQDLAYEQYF. In nucleotides, the CDR3 is TGTGCCAGCAGCCAAGACCTAGCCTACGAGCAGTACTTC. The full variable domain, with the rest looked up from reference TRBV14 and TRBJ2-7, is EAGVTQFPSHSVIEKGQTVTLRCDPISGHDNLYWYRRVMGKEIKFLLHFVKESKQDESGMPNNRFLAERTGGTYSTLKVQPAELEDSGVYFCASSQDLAYEQYFGPGTRLTVT.

This clone has just a few counts. This chain uses TRBV5-4 with TRBJ2-7, with 8 bases matching TRBD2. CDR3 length equals 15 residues. With 4 bases clipped from V and 3 bases from J, the junction kept 9 bases outside the gene matches. CDR1 SGHNT and CDR2 YYREEE come from the germline V gene (reference sequence). In DNA form, the CDR3 reads TGTGCCAGCAGCCCTAGCATAGGGACTAGCTACGAGCAGTACTTC. Translation: CASSPSIGTSYEQYF.

J is TRBJ1-1 and V is TRBV29-1, with D possibly being TRBD1 (5 bases). Germline assignment: CDR1 SQVTM and CDR2 ANQGSEA. This CDR3 contains 15 residues. V shed 5 bases and J shed 3 bases, with 19 bases lying between them. CDR3 loop: CSVLKAGPGDTEAFF. In DNA, the CDR3 is TGCAGCGTTCTTAAGGCGGGACCGGGGGACACTGAAGCTTTCTTT.

This clone has only a few counts. The CDR3 DNA is TGTGCCAGCAGGTACAGGGTGTCCCTATCACCCCTCCACTTT. Protein sequence: CASRYRVSLSPLHF. The J gene is TRBJ1-6, the V gene TRBV14; D might be TRBD1 (6 bases). Trimming left V 6 bases short and J 10 bases short, with 16 bases between. This CDR3 spans 14 amino acids. Germline V gene sequence: CDR1 SGHDN, CDR2 FVKESK.

The chain uses TRBV24-1 and TRBJ2-5; D unclear. Germline values: CDR1 KGHDR, CDR2 SFDVKD. CDR3 size: 12 residues. The V end lost 3 bases, the J end lost 5 bases, and 6 bases lay between the germline ends. The CDR3 region has the DNA TGTGCCACCAGTGATCCCGGGGAGACCCAGTACTTC. This translates into CATSDPGETQYF.

V usage is TRBV6-6 and J usage is TRBJ1-3; tentative D call: TRBD1 (6 bases). The V end was cut by 6 bases, the J end by 0 bases, with 15 bases between. CDR1 is MNHNY and CDR2 is SVGAGI in the germline V gene (reference sequence). This CDR3 region has 16 residues. The CDR3 bases are TGTGCCAGCAGGGAGAGCTCCAGGGGCTCTGGAAACACCATATATTTT. Its translation is CASRESSRGSGNTIYF.

This chain uses TRBV2 with TRBJ1-1, with D possibly matching TRBD1 (5 bases). Trimming took 5 bases from V and 0 from J, leaving 13 bases between them. CDR1 SNHLY and CDR2 FYNNEI come from the germline V gene. This CDR3 spans 15 amino acids. The CDR3 DNA is TGTGCCAGCAGTCTCACCCGGACAATGAACACTGAAGCTTTCTTT. The encoded protein is CASSLTRTMNTEAFF.

The chain combines TRBV6-5 with TRBJ2-7; possible D gene TRBD2, 5 bases. The CDR3 spans 14 residues. The germline V and J ends were trimmed by 6 bases and 2 bases, with 14 bases remaining between them. Germline CDR1 MNHEY, CDR2 SVGAGI. The CDR3 DNA reads as TGTGCCAGCAGCCCACTAGTTCCCCCCTACGAGCAGTACTTC. Protein: CASSPLVPPYEQYF.

This chain links TRBV7-8 with TRBJ1-2; 11 bases line up with TRBD1. Germline V gene sequence: CDR1 SGHVS, CDR2 FQNEAQ. The CDR3 consists of 14 residues. The ends lost 4 bases at V and 6 bases at J; junction bases unmatched: 4. Here the CDR3 DNA reads TGTGCCAGCAGCTCAGGGACAGGGGGGAATGGCTACACCTTC. Translation gives CASSSGTGGNGYTF.

The rearrangement joins TRBV30 to TRBJ2-7; D not resolved. The germline gives CDR1 GTSNPN, CDR2 SVGIG (reference sequence). Trimming took off 4 bases at V and 4 bases at J, with 14 bases between the two ends. The CDR3 is 13 residues long. The CDR3 region is CAWNWRPTYEQYF. The CDR3 DNA reads TGTGCCTGGAATTGGCGGCCTACTTACGAGCAGTACTTC.

This clone was picked up one time. The V gene is TRBV19, the J gene TRBJ1-1; 11 positions match TRBD1. J lost 4 bases, V lost 9 bases, and 10 bases had no gene match. The length of the CDR3 is 15 residues. Germline values: CDR1 LNHDA, CDR2 SQIVND (reference sequence). The DNA of the CDR3 is TGTGCCAGCGATTCCCCCGGGACAGGGGGCACTGAAGCTTTCTTT. Amino acid sequence: CASDSPGTGGTEAFF.

V gene TRBV4-1 combines with J gene TRBJ2-1, with D possibly TRBD2 on 7 matching bases. The CDR3 contains 20 residues. CDR1 and CDR2 (germline): MGHRA, YSYEKL. Trimming cost V 0 bases and J 1 base, with 22 bases left between them. The CDR3 DNA reads TGCGCCAGCAGCCAAGATCTTGTCCGGGGGGCCTTATATTCCTACAATGAGCAGTTCTTC. Amino acid sequence: CASSQDLVRGALYSYNEQFF.

The chain combines TRBV5-6 with TRBJ1-5; D unclear. The CDR3 length is 14 residues. Germline V gene data show CDR1 as SGHDT and CDR2 as YYEEEE. Trimming took 1 base from V and 7 from J, leaving 12 bases between them. The CDR3 DNA reads as TGTGCCAGCAGCTTGTGGAGGGTTAACCAGCCCCAGCATTTT. Translation: CASSLWRVNQPQHF.

The V call is TRBV6-4, the J call TRBJ1-2; D ambiguous. Trimming cost V 2 bases and J 7 bases, with 11 bases left between them. From germline, CDR1 is MRHNA and CDR2 SNTAGT. The CDR3 has 13 amino acids. The CDR3 coding sequence is TGTGCCAGCAGTGACCCCTCCGTTTCTGGCTACACCTTC. This translates into CASSDPSVSGYTF.

The chain employs TRBV7-2 and TRBJ2-4; 10 bases line up with TRBD2. Germline V CDR1 and CDR2: SGHTA, FQGNSA. After removal of 3 bases from V and 5 bases from J, the junction contained 10 bases not matched to a gene. The CDR3 length is 17 residues. The CDR3 reads CASSFLAGGGRENIQYF. For the CDR3, the DNA is TGTGCCAGCAGCTTTTTAGCGGGGGGAGGTCGCGAAAACATTCAGTACTTC.

The chain links TRBV7-2 to TRBJ1-1, with TRBD1 as a possible D gene (5 bases). Germline CDR1 is SGHTA and CDR2 is FQGNSA. Trimming left V 5 bases short and J 1 base short, with 14 bases between. CDR3 length: 15 amino acids. For the CDR3, the DNA is TGTGCCAGCAGCCCCCACGGGGGGAGGAACACTGAAGCTTTCTTT. This sequence encodes CASSPHGGRNTEAFF.

V gene TRBV11-2 combines with J gene TRBJ2-7, with D perhaps TRBD1 (5 bases). Trimming left V 1 base short and J 7 bases short, with 20 bases between. CDR3 length: 16 amino acids. Germline V lookup: CDR1 SGHAT, CDR2 FQNNGV. Here the CDR3 reads CASSLVGPQQGEEQYF. The CDR3 bases are TGTGCCAGCAGCTTAGTCGGCCCCCAGCAGGGTGAAGAGCAGTACTTC.

This clone was observed once. The J gene is TRBJ1-4, the V gene TRBV30; 7 bases agree with TRBD1. The CDR3 length is 14 residues. Germline CDR1 reads GTSNPN; CDR2 reads SVGIG (reference sequence). Germline trimming cut 1 base from V and 3 bases from J; bases unmatched to any gene: 2. The CDR3 DNA reads TGTGCCTGGAGTGCAAGGGGGCCTAATGAAAAACTGTTTTTT. Its protein product is CAWSARGPNEKLFF.

A few counts support this clone. V gene TRBV14 combines with J gene TRBJ1-1; 7 bases fit TRBD1. The CDR3 totals 13 residues. The germline CDR1 and CDR2 sequences are SGHDN and FVKESK. V trimming: 6 bases; J trimming: 1 base; junction bases outside the gene matches: 2. The CDR3 loop is CASRRTGNTEAFF. As DNA, the CDR3 is TGTGCCAGCAGACGGACAGGGAACACTGAAGCTTTCTTT.

This clone has only one observation. V gene TRBV5-1 combines with J gene TRBJ2-2; maybe TRBD2 (6 bases). V lost 0 bases and J 2 bases, leaving 11 bases between the germline ends. This CDR3 contains 16 residues. The V gene's germline CDR1 is SGHRS and CDR2 YFSETQ. The CDR3 DNA sequence: TGCGCCAGCAGCTTGGCAGGGACTCTAAACACCGGGGAGCTGTTTTTT. This translates into CASSLAGTLNTGELFF.

This chain joins TRBV6-6 and TRBJ2-2, with 7 bases lining up with TRBD1. The CDR3 runs 13 residues. Looked up from germline, CDR1 is MNHNY and CDR2 is SVGAGI (reference sequence). The trim removed 7 bases at V and 7 bases at J, leaving 6 bases unmatched. CDR3 sequence reads: CASTGQVYGELFF. In DNA, the CDR3 is TGTGCCAGCACCGGACAGGTTTACGGGGAGCTGTTTTTT.

The V call is TRBV7-2, the J call TRBJ1-1; D unresolved. CDR1 is SGHTA, CDR2 FQGNSA, per germline. Trimming shortened V by 5 bases and J by 1 base, and 14 bases separated the two germline ends. The CDR3 runs to 15 residues. The CDR3 coding sequence is TGTGCCAGCAGCAATAGCGCGGCGCCGAACACTGAAGCTTTCTTT. This codes for CASSNSAAPNTEAFF.

The chain combines TRBV28 with TRBJ1-4; unclear D gene. Trimming shortened V by 11 bases and J by 8 bases, and 15 bases separated the two germline ends. The CDR3 spans 12 residues. Germline CDR1 and CDR2: MDHEN and SYDVKM. In DNA, the CDR3 is TGTGCCTGCCGGGCCCGCGGGGAAAAACTGTTTTTT. This translates into CACRARGEKLFF.